Described below is a single TCR beta chain sequence and its context. What it binds is not known. This entry is derived from a study of T cell responses to AZD1222 COVID-19 vaccine. In the study overall: Combined were second doses at about 4 or about 12 weeks. Study-wide results and caveats: After the peak T cell response, and only then, were repertoires sampled. Clonal diversity was possibly underestimated; the donors were predominantly white British and more often female.

Generated by immunoSEQ multiplex PCR, the TCRdb table keeps only in-frame clones and is missing some. The sample includes 100,000 to 150,000 clones, about 87% of them seen just once. The receptor was derived from an adult in good health. The specimen was peripheral blood, collected on day 0 of AZD1222 vaccination.

The CDR3 DNA reads TGTGCCAGCAGCTTAAATAATCAGCCCCAGCATTTT. Amino acid sequence: CASSLNNQPQHF. The chain uses TRBV7-2 and TRBJ1-5; D remains ambiguous. CDR3 length: 12 residues. V gave up 2 bases and J gave up 4 bases, with 3 bases separating them. Germline CDR1 is SGHTA and CDR2 is FQGNSA.